One and the same sample provided the 22 T cell receptor beta chains below, sequenced in a study of long-term antiretroviral therapy in people with HIV. It was version v3.0 of the immunoSEQ assay that was run at survey level. Produced via immunoSEQ multiplex PCR; TCRdb's table is partial and in-frame only. Of 25,000 to 35,000 clones listed, 97% were seen once; the top ten hold 2.5% to 3%. The sample here was unsorted PBMCs, taken 6.9 years after starting antiretroviral therapy. The receptors were sampled from a man aged 25-40 years with HIV.

The chain is built from TRBV7-9 and TRBJ2-7; 13 bases align to TRBD2. V shed 4 bases and J 1 base; nucleotides not matched to a gene: 13. CDR1 SEHNR and CDR2 FQNEAQ come from the germline V gene (reference sequence). The CDR3 has 19 residues. In DNA, the CDR3 is TGTGCCAGCAGCTATGGACTAGCGGGGGATCTTGTTAAGTCCTACGAGCAGTACTTC. This sequence encodes CASSYGLAGDLVKSYEQYF. The entire variable domain, with the rest obtained from reference TRBV7-9 and TRBJ2-7, is as follows: DTGVSQNPRHKITKRGQNVTFRCDPISEHNRLYWYRQTLGQGPEFLTYFQNEAQLEKSRLLSDRFSAERPKGSFSTLEIQRTEQGDSAMYLCASSYGLAGDLVKSYEQYFGPGTRLTVT.

V gene TRBV4-3 combines with J gene TRBJ1-2; D perhaps matches TRBD1 (6 bases). The length of the CDR3 is 15 residues. V dropped 0 bases and J dropped 7 bases, with 15 bases sitting between them. Germline CDR1 is LGHNA and CDR2 is YSLEER. The CDR3 sequence: CASSQEFEGGSGYTF. CDR3 nucleotides: TGCGCCAGCAGCCAAGAATTCGAGGGGGGTTCTGGCTACACCTTC.

The rearrangement links TRBV14 to TRBJ2-3; D is ambiguous. With 1 base removed from V and 7 bases from J, the gap between germline ends came to 6 bases. Germline V gives CDR1 SGHDN, CDR2 FVKESK. The CDR3 contains 12 residues. CDR3 sequence: CASSQGRYTQYF. DNA of the CDR3: TGTGCCAGCAGCCAAGGCCGATATACGCAGTATTTT.

V gene TRBV7-6 combines with J gene TRBJ2-1; 7 positions match TRBD2. This CDR3 contains 12 residues. Trimming cost V 8 bases and J 8 bases; bases outside gene matches: 6. Looked up from germline, CDR1 is SGHVS and CDR2 is FNYEAQ. The CDR3 region has the DNA TGTGCCAGCGGACGGGGGGTTGATGAGCAGTTCTTC. Residues: CASGRGVDEQFF.

This clone was counted between two and nine times. This rearrangement joins TRBV6-1 to TRBJ2-7; 8 positions agree with TRBD1. CDR3 length equals 12 residues. CDR1 is MNHNS and CDR2 is SASEGT in the germline V gene. Losses at the gene ends were 6 bases for V and 3 bases for J; bases not matched to a gene: 1. CDR3 DNA sequence: TGTGCCAGCAGCGACAGGGGCTACGAGCAGTACTTC. It yields the protein CASSDRGYEQYF.

This clone was observed once. This rearrangement joins TRBV7-3 to TRBJ2-3, with a weak D call TRBD2 (6 bases). V was shortened by 2 bases and J by 5 bases, with 8 bases between the two germline ends. The CDR3 has 13 amino acids. Germline CDR1 is SGHTA and CDR2 is FQGTGA. DNA for the CDR3: TGTGCCAGCAGCTTATTCGGGGGAGATACGCAGTATTTT. Translation: CASSLFGGDTQYF.

The chain uses TRBV6-6 and TRBJ1-1; D not resolved. CDR1 is MNHNY, CDR2 SVGAGI, per germline (reference sequence). Between the trimmed V and J ends, which lost 0 bases and 5 bases, there was a span of 4 bases. The CDR3 is made up of 12 amino acids. The CDR3 region is CASSYSRTEAFF. In DNA form, the CDR3 reads TGTGCCAGCAGTTACTCGAGAACTGAAGCTTTCTTT.

The chain joins TRBV4-3 to TRBJ1-1; no clear D gene. Germline V lookup: CDR1 LGHNA, CDR2 YSLEER. This CDR3 has 13 residues. V was shortened by 3 bases and J by 1 base, with 6 bases between the two germline ends. The CDR3 spells CASSQSGNTEAFF. The CDR3, as DNA: TGCGCCAGCAGCCAGAGCGGGAACACTGAAGCTTTCTTT.

This clone was picked up a small number of times. Additional DNA sequences in this sample encode the identical CDR3. The V and J genes are TRBV2 and TRBJ2-5, with a possible D match to TRBD1 (6 bases). Germline V gene sequence: CDR1 SNHLY, CDR2 FYNNEI. The CDR3 loop spans 15 amino acids. V was trimmed by 3 bases and J by 4 bases, leaving 15 bases between them. CDR3 protein: CASSDGGGGGETQYF. The DNA of the CDR3 is TGTGCCAGCAGTGATGGAGGTGGGGGCGGAGAGACCCAGTACTTC.

V and J are TRBV30 and TRBJ2-5; maybe TRBD2 (5 bases). The J call may be faulty, since TRBJ2-7 better matches the DNA end. The germline gives CDR1 GTSNPN, CDR2 SVGIG (reference sequence). The CDR3 is made up of 14 amino acids. The CDR3 is CAWSVQSGKYEQYF. For the CDR3, the DNA is TGTGCCTGGAGTGTACAGTCGGGGAAGTACGAGCAGTACTTC.

J is TRBJ1-1 and V is TRBV5-6; D is perhaps TRBD1 (6 bases). Germline loops: CDR1 SGHDT, CDR2 YYEEEE. The CDR3 runs 15 residues. V was cut by 2 bases and J by 0 bases, with 11 bases left in between. The CDR3 loop reads CASSLSGTLNTEAFF. The CDR3 nucleotides are TGTGCCAGCAGCTTATCCGGGACATTGAACACTGAAGCTTTCTTT.

The chain joins TRBV6-6 to TRBJ2-1; no clear D gene. V was pared by 0 bases and J by 12 bases, with 12 bases between. CDR3 size: 13 residues. The V gene's germline CDR1 is MNHNY and CDR2 SVGAGI (reference sequence). In nucleotides, the CDR3 is TGTGCCAGCAGTTACTCGACGGACCGTCCGCAGTTCTTC. Protein product: CASSYSTDRPQFF.

The chain has TRBV30 and TRBJ2-5, with D hard to call. Deletions cut 4 bases from V and 8 bases from J, with 14 bases between. The CDR3 totals 12 residues. The germline V gene encodes CDR1 GTSNPN and CDR2 SVGIG (reference sequence). The CDR3 loop reads CAWKGLRGTQYF. CDR3 nucleotides: TGTGCCTGGAAAGGCCTAAGAGGTACCCAGTACTTC.

The chain has TRBV27 and TRBJ1-2; D may be TRBD1 (5 bases). The germline gives CDR1 MNHEY, CDR2 SMNVEV (reference sequence). This CDR3 comprises 15 residues. The ends were cut back, 3 bases at V and 5 bases at J, with 16 bases in the middle. The CDR3 nucleotides are TGTGCCAGCAGTTTCCGGTCGACAGTCGGATATGGCTACACCTTC. It codes for CASSFRSTVGYGYTF.

The chain couples TRBV6-5 to TRBJ2-2; 7 bases line up with TRBD1. Trimming cost V 6 bases and J 6 bases; bases outside gene matches: 1. CDR1 and CDR2 (germline): MNHEY, SVGAGI. The CDR3 totals 12 residues. The CDR3 coding sequence is TGTGCCAGCAGGACAGGGTCCGGGGAGCTGTTTTTT. Its translation: CASRTGSGELFF.

The rearrangement joins TRBV4-3 to TRBJ1-2; 9 positions agree with TRBD1. The CDR3 runs to 15 residues. Germline V gene lookup returns CDR1 LGHNA and CDR2 YSLEER. J was trimmed by 4 bases and V by 4 bases; bases with no gene match: 7. The CDR3 loop is CASSPSGTGTYGYTF. CDR3 in DNA: TGCGCCAGCAGCCCAAGTGGGACAGGGACCTATGGCTACACCTTC.

This chain uses TRBV7-8 with TRBJ1-2, with D unresolved. Trimming removed 2 bases at V and 1 base at J, with 5 bases between. The CDR3 has 13 residues. Germline CDR1 SGHVS, CDR2 FQNEAQ. CDR3 sequence: CASSLPGNYGYTF. In DNA form, the CDR3 reads TGTGCCAGCAGCTTACCGGGTAACTATGGCTACACCTTC.

The chain carries TRBV7-9 and TRBJ2-2, with D perhaps matching TRBD1 or TRBD2 (5 bases each). CDR3 length: 15 residues. The V and J ends lost 4 bases and 1 base respectively, with 10 bases between them. Germline CDR1 is SEHNR and CDR2 is FQNEAQ (reference sequence). The CDR3 DNA is TGTGCCAGCAGCTCCGGGACCGAGAACACCGGGGAGCTGTTTTTT. This codes for CASSSGTENTGELFF.

This clone was detected once. V usage is TRBV29-1 and J usage is TRBJ1-1; TRBD1 might be the D (5 bases). The ends were cut back, 5 bases at V and 3 bases at J, with 10 bases in the middle. CDR1 SQVTM and CDR2 ANQGSEA come from the germline V gene. CDR3 size: 12 residues. The CDR3 here is CSVPGVDTEAFF. CDR3 nucleotides: TGCAGCGTTCCGGGGGTGGACACTGAAGCTTTCTTT.

This clone has just one count. V usage is TRBV7-9 and J usage is TRBJ2-7, with TRBD1 matching 8 bases. The CDR3 runs 15 residues. V gave up 1 base and J gave up 3 bases; unmatched junction bases: 5. Germline V lookup: CDR1 SEHNR, CDR2 FQNEAQ (reference sequence). CDR3 sequence: CASSLEGQEFYEQYF. The CDR3 DNA follows: TGTGCCAGCAGCTTAGAGGGACAGGAATTCTACGAGCAGTACTTC.

The chain couples TRBV15 to TRBJ2-7; perhaps TRBD2 as D (6 bases). V was clipped by 6 bases and J by 1 base, with 7 bases between them. Germline V lookup: CDR1 LNHNV, CDR2 YYDKDF (reference sequence). The CDR3 sequence is 12 residues long. The CDR3 region has the DNA TGTGCCACCAGAGGGACTTCCTACGAGCAGTACTTC. Encoded protein: CATRGTSYEQYF.

The chain joins TRBV7-2 to TRBJ2-1, with 7 bases aligning to TRBD2. This CDR3 contains 15 residues. V was clipped by 2 bases and J by 12 bases; unmatched bases: 13. Germline V gene data show CDR1 as SGHTA and CDR2 as FQGNSA. The CDR3 is CASSLRTGRGIWQFF. In nucleotides, the CDR3 is TGTGCCAGCAGCTTACGGACGGGGCGGGGGATATGGCAGTTCTTC.